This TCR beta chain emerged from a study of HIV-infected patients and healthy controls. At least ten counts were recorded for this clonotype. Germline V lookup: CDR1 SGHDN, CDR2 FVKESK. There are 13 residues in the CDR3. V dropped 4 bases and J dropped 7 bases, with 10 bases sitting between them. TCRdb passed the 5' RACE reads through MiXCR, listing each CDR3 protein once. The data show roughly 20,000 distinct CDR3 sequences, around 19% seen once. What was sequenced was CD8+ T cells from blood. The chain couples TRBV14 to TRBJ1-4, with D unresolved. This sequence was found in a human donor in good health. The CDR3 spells CASSPWGSEKLFF. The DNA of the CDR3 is TGTGCCAGCAGCCCATGGGGATCTGAAAAACTGTTTTTT.